This TCR beta chain is drawn from a study of T cell responses to AZD1222 COVID-19 vaccine. On the study more broadly: Second-dose intervals of approximately 4 or approximately 12 weeks were pooled.

Between the trimmed V and J ends, which lost 4 bases and 8 bases, there was a span of 11 bases. The germline CDR1 and CDR2 sequences are KGHDR and SFDVKD. This CDR3 has 13 residues. This table comes from immunoSEQ multiplex PCR, and its TCRdb copy is limited to in-frame clones, with some not included. Here the sample spans 100,000 to 110,000 clones, 88% being singletons. Study-wide results and limits: The sample set comprised mostly white British donors with more females, and clonal diversity was possibly underestimated. Baseline serology detected seropositivity in only six AZD1222 recipients. Along spike, vaccine-associated CD4 TCRs were found throughout, with dominance at 160-218 and 743-854.

In the case of this clone: The antigen is undetermined.

Material: peripheral blood, obtained on day 0 of AZD1222 vaccination. This clonotype was sampled from an adult in good health. This chain connects TRBV24-1 to TRBJ2-1; D gene ambiguous. This CDR3 is CATSDPTRHEQFF. The CDR3 DNA reads TGTGCCACCAGTGACCCTACCCGTCATGAGCAGTTCTTC.